A single T cell receptor beta chain is shown here with its context. Antigen: not known. The data were taken from a study of tumor and adjacent non-tumor tissue in lung cancer. On the study more broadly: Patients comprised 12 adenocarcinoma, a couple of squamous cell carcinoma and 1 small cell lung cancer.

Broader study findings: Significantly higher TCR diversity was found in tumor than normal lung. In normal lung, the top 100 clones were significantly more dominant than in tumor.

TCRbeta libraries were built with three rounds of nested PCR, modified from ARM-PCR. Each CDR3 protein is one row after TCRdb ran MiXCR on the multiplex PCR reads. The sample includes 65,000 to 75,000 distinct CDR3 sequences, 65% to 80% of them seen just once. This sample's RNA came from whole unsorted tissue. This non-tumor lung sample came from over 3 cm beyond the tumor edge. Donors were chemotherapy-naive, newly diagnosed lung cancer surgical patients in China, August–late 2014. The CDR3 has 15 amino acids. The germline V gene has CDR1 DFQATT and CDR2 SNEGSKA (reference sequence). Trimming took off 0 bases at V and 3 bases at J, with 15 bases between the two ends.

The source is a man aged 60 to 69 with non-small cell lung cancer. Sequenced material: distant non-tumor lung tissue. The chain joins TRBV20-1 to TRBJ2-7; no clear D. The CDR3 here is CSARDRQRSIYEQYF. The CDR3 DNA reads TGCAGTGCTAGAGATCGGCAGCGAAGCATCTACGAGCAGTACTTC.